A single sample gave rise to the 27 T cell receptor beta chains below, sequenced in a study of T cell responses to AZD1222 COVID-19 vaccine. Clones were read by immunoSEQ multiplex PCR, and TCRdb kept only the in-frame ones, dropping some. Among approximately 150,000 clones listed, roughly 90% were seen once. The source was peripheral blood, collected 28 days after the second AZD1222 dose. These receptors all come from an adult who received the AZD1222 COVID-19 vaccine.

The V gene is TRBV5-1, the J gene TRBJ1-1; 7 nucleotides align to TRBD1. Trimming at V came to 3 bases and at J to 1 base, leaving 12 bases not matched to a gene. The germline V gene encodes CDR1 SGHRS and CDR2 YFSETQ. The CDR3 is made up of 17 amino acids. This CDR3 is CASSSPTGTAKNTEAFF. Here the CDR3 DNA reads TGCGCCAGCAGCTCTCCTACCGGGACAGCCAAGAACACTGAAGCTTTCTTT.

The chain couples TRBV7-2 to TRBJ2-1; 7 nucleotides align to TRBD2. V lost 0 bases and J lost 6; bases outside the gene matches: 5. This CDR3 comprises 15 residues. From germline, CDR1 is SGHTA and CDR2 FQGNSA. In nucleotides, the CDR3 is TGTGCCAGCAGCTTAGCGGGGACTACTCGCAATGAGCAGTTCTTC. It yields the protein CASSLAGTTRNEQFF.

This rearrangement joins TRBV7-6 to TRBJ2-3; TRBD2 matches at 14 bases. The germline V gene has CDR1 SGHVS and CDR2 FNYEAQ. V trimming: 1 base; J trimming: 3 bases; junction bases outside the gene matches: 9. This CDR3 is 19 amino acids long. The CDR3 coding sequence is TGTGCCAGCAGCTTAGGGACAGGGGGGACTAGCGGGAGAACAGATACGCAGTATTTT. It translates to CASSLGTGGTSGRTDTQYF.

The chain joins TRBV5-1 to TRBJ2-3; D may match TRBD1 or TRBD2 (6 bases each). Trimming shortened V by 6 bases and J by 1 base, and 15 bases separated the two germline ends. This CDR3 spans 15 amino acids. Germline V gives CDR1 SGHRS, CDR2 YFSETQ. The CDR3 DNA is TGCGCCAGCAACCAAGCGGAGGGGGGCACAGATACGCAGTATTTT. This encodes CASNQAEGGTDTQYF.

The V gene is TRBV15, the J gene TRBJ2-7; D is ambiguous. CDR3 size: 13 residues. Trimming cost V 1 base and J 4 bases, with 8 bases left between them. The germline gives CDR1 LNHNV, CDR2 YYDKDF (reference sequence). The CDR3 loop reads CATSRGAVYEQYF. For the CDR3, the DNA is TGTGCCACCAGCAGAGGTGCGGTATACGAGCAGTACTTC. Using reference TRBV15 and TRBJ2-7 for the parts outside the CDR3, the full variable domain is DAMVIQNPRYQVTQFGKPVTLSCSQTLNHNVMYWYQQKSSQAPKLLFHYYDKDFNNEADTPDNFQSRRPNTSFCFLDIRSPGLGDTAMYLCATSRGAVYEQYFGPGTRLTVT.

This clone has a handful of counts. CDR3 sequence (DNA): TGTGCCAGCTCACCCCAGGGACATCAGAACACTGAAGCTTTCTTT. Protein: CASSPQGHQNTEAFF. The chain employs TRBV18 and TRBJ1-1; TRBD1 is a possible D gene (6 bases). There are 15 residues in the CDR3. The germline V gene has CDR1 KGHSH and CDR2 LQKENI. Between the trimmed V and J ends, which lost 3 bases and 1 base, there was a span of 12 bases.

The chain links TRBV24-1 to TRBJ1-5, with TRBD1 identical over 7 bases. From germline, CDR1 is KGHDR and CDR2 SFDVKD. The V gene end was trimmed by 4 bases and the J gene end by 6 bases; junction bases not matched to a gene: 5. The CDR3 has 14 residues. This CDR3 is CATSDPRGLQPQHF. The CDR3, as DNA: TGTGCCACCAGTGACCCAAGGGGGCTTCAGCCCCAGCATTTT.

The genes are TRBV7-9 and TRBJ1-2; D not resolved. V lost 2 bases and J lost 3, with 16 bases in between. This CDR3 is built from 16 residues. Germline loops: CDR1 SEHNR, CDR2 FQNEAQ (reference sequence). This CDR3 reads CASSLSELGPDYGYTF. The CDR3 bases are TGTGCCAGCAGCTTATCGGAGTTAGGACCGGACTATGGCTACACCTTC.

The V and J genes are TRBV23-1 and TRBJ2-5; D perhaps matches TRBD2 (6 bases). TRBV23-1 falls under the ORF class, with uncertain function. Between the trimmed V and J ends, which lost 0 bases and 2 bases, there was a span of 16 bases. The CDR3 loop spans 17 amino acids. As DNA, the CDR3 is TGCGCCAGCAGTCAATCTTGCGGGGACGTGGAACAAGAGACCCAGTACTTC. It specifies CASSQSCGDVEQETQYF.

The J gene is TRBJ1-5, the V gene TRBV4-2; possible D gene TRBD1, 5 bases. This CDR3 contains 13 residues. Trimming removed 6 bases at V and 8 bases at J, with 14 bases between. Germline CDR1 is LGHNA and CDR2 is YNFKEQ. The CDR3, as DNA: TGTGCCAGCAGTATTCAGGGAAAGGAGCCCCAGCATTTT. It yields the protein CASSIQGKEPQHF.

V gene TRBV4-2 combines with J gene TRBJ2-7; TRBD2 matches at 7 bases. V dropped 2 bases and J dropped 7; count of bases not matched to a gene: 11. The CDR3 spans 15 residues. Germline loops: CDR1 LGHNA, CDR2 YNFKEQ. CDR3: CASSQLERGLGEQYF. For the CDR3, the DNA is TGTGCCAGCAGCCAATTAGAGCGGGGACTTGGGGAGCAGTACTTC.

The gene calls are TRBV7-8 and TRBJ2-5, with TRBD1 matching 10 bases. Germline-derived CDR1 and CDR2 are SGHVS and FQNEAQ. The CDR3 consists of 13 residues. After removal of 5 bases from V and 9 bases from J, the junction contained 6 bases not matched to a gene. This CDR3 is CASSRDRGAAQYF. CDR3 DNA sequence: TGTGCCAGCAGCCGGGACAGGGGCGCGGCCCAGTACTTC.

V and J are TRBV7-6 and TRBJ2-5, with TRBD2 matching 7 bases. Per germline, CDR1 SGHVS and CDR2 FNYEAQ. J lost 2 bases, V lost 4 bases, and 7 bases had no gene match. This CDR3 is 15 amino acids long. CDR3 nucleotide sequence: TGTGCCAGCAGCTCCTCGGGGGGTCTGCAAGAGACCCAGTACTTC. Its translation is CASSSSGGLQETQYF.

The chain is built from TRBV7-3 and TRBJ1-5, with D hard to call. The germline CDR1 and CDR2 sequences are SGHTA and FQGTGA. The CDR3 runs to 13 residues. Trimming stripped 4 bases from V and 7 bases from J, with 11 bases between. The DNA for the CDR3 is TGTGCCAGCAGCTCGGGTCAAGGACAGCCCCAGCATTTT. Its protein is CASSSGQGQPQHF.

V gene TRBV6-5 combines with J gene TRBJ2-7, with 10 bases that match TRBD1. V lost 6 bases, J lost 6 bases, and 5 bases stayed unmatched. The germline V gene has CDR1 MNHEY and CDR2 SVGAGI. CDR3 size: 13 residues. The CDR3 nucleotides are TGTGCCAGCAGCGGGGACAGGGGCGGCGAGCAGTACTTC. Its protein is CASSGDRGGEQYF.

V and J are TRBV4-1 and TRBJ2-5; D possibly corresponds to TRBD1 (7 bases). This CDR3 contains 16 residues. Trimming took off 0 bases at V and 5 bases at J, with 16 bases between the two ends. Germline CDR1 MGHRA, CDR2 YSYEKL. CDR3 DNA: TGCGCCAGCAGCCAAGATGATAACAGGGGAGGTGAGACCCAGTACTTC. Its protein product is CASSQDDNRGGETQYF.

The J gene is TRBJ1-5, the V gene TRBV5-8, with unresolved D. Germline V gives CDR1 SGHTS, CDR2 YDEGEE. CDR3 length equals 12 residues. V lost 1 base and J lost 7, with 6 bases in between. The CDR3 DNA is TGTGCCAGCAGCTTGTTTTACCAGCCCCAGCATTTT. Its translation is CASSLFYQPQHF.

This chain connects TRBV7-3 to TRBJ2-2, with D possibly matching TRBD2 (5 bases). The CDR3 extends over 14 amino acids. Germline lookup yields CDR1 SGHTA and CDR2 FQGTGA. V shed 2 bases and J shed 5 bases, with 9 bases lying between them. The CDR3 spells CASSLSGNTGELFF. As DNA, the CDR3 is TGTGCCAGCAGCTTATCCGGGAATACCGGGGAGCTGTTTTTT.

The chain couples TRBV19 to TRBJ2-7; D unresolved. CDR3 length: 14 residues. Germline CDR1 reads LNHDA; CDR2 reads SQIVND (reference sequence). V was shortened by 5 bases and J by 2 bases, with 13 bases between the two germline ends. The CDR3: CASSDGLVPYEQYF. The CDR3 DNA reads TGTGCCAGTAGTGATGGGCTAGTCCCCTACGAGCAGTACTTC. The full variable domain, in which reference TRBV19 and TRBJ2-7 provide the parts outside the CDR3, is DGGITQSPKYLFRKEGQNVTLSCEQNLNHDAMYWYRQDPGQGLRLIYYSQIVNDFQKGDIAEGYSVSREKKESFPLTVTSAQKNPTAFYLCASSDGLVPYEQYFGPGTRLTVT.

The DNA of the CDR3 is TGTGCCAGCAGTTTAGGGCAGAACACCATATATTTT. Its protein is CASSLGQNTIYF. The chain uses TRBV12-3 or TRBV12-4 and TRBJ1-3, with no clear D. The CDR3 extends over 12 amino acids. V lost 1 base to trimming and J lost 7 bases, with 5 bases between them.

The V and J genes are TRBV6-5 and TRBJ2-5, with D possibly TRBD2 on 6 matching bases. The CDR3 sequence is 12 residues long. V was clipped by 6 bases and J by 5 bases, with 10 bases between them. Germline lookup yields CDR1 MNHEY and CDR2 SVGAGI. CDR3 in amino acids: CASSVSGETQYF. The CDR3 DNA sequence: TGTGCCAGCAGCGTCAGCGGGGAGACCCAGTACTTC.

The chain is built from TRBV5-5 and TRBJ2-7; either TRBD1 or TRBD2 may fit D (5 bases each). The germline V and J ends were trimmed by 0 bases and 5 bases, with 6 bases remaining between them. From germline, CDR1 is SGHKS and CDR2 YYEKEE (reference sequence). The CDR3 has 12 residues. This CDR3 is CASSLGGDEQYF. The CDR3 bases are TGTGCCAGCAGCTTGGGAGGGGACGAGCAGTACTTC. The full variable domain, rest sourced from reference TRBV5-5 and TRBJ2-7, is DAGVTQSPTHLIKTRGQQVTLRCSPISGHKSVSWYQQVLGQGPQFIFQYYEKEERGRGNFPDRFSARQFPNYSSELNVNALLLGDSALYLCASSLGGDEQYFGPGTRLTVT.

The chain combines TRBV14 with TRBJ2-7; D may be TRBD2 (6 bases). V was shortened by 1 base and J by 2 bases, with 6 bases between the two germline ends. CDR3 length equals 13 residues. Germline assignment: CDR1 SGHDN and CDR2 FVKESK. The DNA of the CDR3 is TGTGCCAGCAGCCAAGGGGGGGCCTACGAGCAGTACTTC. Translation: CASSQGGAYEQYF.

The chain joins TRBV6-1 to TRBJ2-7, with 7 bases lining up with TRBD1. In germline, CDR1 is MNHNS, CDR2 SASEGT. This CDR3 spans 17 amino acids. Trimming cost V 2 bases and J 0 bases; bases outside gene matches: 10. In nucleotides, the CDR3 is TGTGCCAGCAGTGAATACAGGGGCGTAACTAGCTCCTACGAGCAGTACTTC. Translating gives CASSEYRGVTSSYEQYF.

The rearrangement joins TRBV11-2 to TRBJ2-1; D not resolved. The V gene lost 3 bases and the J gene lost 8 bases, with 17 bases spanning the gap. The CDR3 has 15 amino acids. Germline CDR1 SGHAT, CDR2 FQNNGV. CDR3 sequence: CASSFSEVSGYEQFF. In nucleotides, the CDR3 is TGTGCCAGCAGCTTTTCGGAAGTCTCTGGCTATGAGCAGTTCTTC.

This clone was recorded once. The CDR3 DNA reads TGTGCCAGCAGAGCCGGGGGGAACACTGAAGCTTTCTTT. Translated: CASRAGGNTEAFF. This rearrangement joins TRBV6-5 to TRBJ1-1, with D possibly matching TRBD1 (5 bases). Trimming removed 6 bases at V and 1 base at J, with 9 bases between. Germline loops: CDR1 MNHEY, CDR2 SVGAGI. The CDR3 runs to 13 residues.

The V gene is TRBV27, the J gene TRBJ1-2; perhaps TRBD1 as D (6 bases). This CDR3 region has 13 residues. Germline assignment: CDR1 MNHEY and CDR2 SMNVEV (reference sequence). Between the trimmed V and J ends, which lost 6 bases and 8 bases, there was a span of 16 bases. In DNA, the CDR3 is TGTGCCAGCAGGGAAGGACAGATCAACGGCTACACCTTC. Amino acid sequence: CASREGQINGYTF.